The 32 T cell receptor beta chains listed next were all sequenced from one sample in a study of vaccination and CD4 T cells after COVID-19. CD4+ T cells that had been cultured provided DNA sequenced with the Oncomine TCR Beta short-read assay. From the PCR reads, TCRdb called clonotypes with MiXCR, one entry per CDR3 protein. The sample holds some 10,000 distinct CDR3 sequences, 30% to 35% seen once. Treatment described: approximately nine-day PBMC culture with coronavirus spike peptide pools or control peptides (ViraFEST assay). The antigens of these receptors remain unknown. The sequencing here drew on CD4+ T cells from blood, cultured in vitro, taken after SARS-CoV-2 vaccination. The source is a human donor who had recovered from COVID-19.

This clonotype was seen a handful of times. The chain couples TRBV7-2 to TRBJ1-5, with TRBD1 matching over 7 bases. V shed 4 bases, J shed 4 bases, and the junction held 4 bases outside the gene matches. Germline-derived CDR1 and CDR2 are SGHTA and FQGNSA. This CDR3 spans 14 amino acids. CDR3 in amino acids: CASSYRDRNQPQHF. In DNA, the CDR3 is TGTGCCAGCAGCTACCGGGACAGAAATCAGCCCCAGCATTTT.

This clonotype turned up a few times. The rearrangement links TRBV7-8 to TRBJ1-1; 7 bases match TRBD1. Losses at the gene ends were 0 bases for V and 2 bases for J; bases not matched to a gene: 12. The CDR3 contains 18 residues. The germline V gene has CDR1 SGHVS and CDR2 FQNEAQ. For the CDR3, the DNA is TGTGCCAGCAGCTTAGCACAGGGGCCCCTCCTGCTAAACACTGAAGCTTTCTTT. Translation: CASSLAQGPLLLNTEAFF.

This chain links TRBV20-1 with TRBJ1-5, with a tentative D call TRBD1 (6 bases). The CDR3 has 14 amino acids. Germline V lookup: CDR1 DFQATT, CDR2 SNEGSKA (reference sequence). Trimming removed 2 bases from V and 3 bases from J, with 11 bases in between. The CDR3 region is CSARRTAYNQPQHF. The CDR3 bases are TGCAGTGCTAGACGGACAGCCTACAATCAGCCCCAGCATTTT.

V usage is TRBV9 and J usage is TRBJ1-2, with a possible D match to TRBD1 (5 bases). Trimming removed 0 bases at V and 5 bases at J, with 11 bases between. The CDR3 is 14 residues long. Germline CDR1 reads SGDLS; CDR2 reads YYNGEE. CDR3 DNA sequence: TGTGCCAGCAGCGTAGGCTCCGGGACTTATGGCTACACCTTC. It is translated as CASSVGSGTYGYTF.

V gene TRBV6-2 or TRBV6-3 combines with J gene TRBJ2-7; 7 positions match TRBD1. The length of the CDR3 is 16 residues. The V gene end was trimmed by 2 bases and the J gene end by 3 bases; junction bases not matched to a gene: 10. Germline CDR1 is MNHEY and CDR2 is SVGEGT. The CDR3 loop is CASSYPLPGQSYEQYF. DNA of the CDR3: TGTGCCAGCAGTTACCCTCTGCCGGGACAGAGCTACGAGCAGTACTTC.

The chain uses TRBV19 and TRBJ1-5, with TRBD1 as a possible D gene (5 bases). CDR1 is LNHDA and CDR2 is SQIVND in the germline V gene (reference sequence). The CDR3 sequence is 20 residues long. V was pared by 2 bases and J by 2 bases, with 25 bases between. The CDR3 loop is CASSITRKSSRDRGNQPQHF. The CDR3, as DNA: TGTGCCAGTAGTATAACCCGAAAATCGAGCAGGGATCGGGGCAATCAGCCCCAGCATTTT.

The genes are TRBV7-9 and TRBJ2-3, with D possibly being TRBD2 (5 bases). Germline CDR1 reads SEHNR; CDR2 reads FQNEAQ (reference sequence). This CDR3 is built from 16 residues. V lost 2 bases and J lost 0, with 12 bases in between. Here the CDR3 DNA reads TGTGCCAGCAGCTTAAGGGTAGCGACTAGCACAGATACGCAGTATTTT. As protein: CASSLRVATSTDTQYF. Based on the CDR3 plus reference TRBV7-9 and TRBJ2-3, the full variable domain is DTGVSQNPRHKITKRGQNVTFRCDPISEHNRLYWYRQTLGQGPEFLTYFQNEAQLEKSRLLSDRFSAERPKGSFSTLEIQRTEQGDSAMYLCASSLRVATSTDTQYFGPGTRLTVL.

The V call is TRBV24-1, the J call TRBJ2-3; D remains ambiguous. The germline CDR1 and CDR2 sequences are KGHDR and SFDVKD. The length of the CDR3 is 13 residues. Trimming pared 5 bases from V and 2 bases from J, leaving 7 bases between. The DNA of the CDR3 is TGTGCCACCAGTGTAACAGCCACAGATACGCAGTATTTT. It specifies CATSVTATDTQYF.

This clonotype is labeled as medium-sized. The V gene is TRBV28, the J gene TRBJ2-5; TRBD2 matches at 11 bases. J lost 6 bases, V lost 5 bases, and 8 bases had no gene match. CDR3 length: 15 residues. Germline V gene data show CDR1 as MDHEN and CDR2 as SYDVKM. The CDR3 bases are TGTGCCAGCAGTACTAGCGGGAGCATCAGGCAGACCCAGTACTTC. Translation: CASSTSGSIRQTQYF.

This chain connects TRBV7-2 to TRBJ1-2; 9 bases are shared with TRBD1. The germline V gene encodes CDR1 SGHTA and CDR2 FQGNSA. Germline trimming cut 5 bases from V and 4 bases from J; bases unmatched to any gene: 5. The CDR3 runs 14 residues. CDR3 residues: CASSPDRGFYGYTF. DNA of the CDR3: TGTGCCAGCAGCCCTGACAGGGGGTTCTATGGCTACACCTTC.

The V call is TRBV7-9, the J call TRBJ1-6, with D tentatively TRBD1 (6 bases). The CDR3 has 15 residues. The germline V and J ends were trimmed by 1 base and 10 bases, with 14 bases remaining between them. Germline values: CDR1 SEHNR, CDR2 FQNEAQ (reference sequence). In nucleotides, the CDR3 is TGTGCCAGCAGCTTAGTGGGGGCTCAGGGGTCACCCCTCCACTTT. This sequence encodes CASSLVGAQGSPLHF.

V is TRBV27 and J is TRBJ2-3; D could derive from TRBD1 or TRBD2 (5 bases each). Trimming removed 5 bases at V and 3 bases at J, with 21 bases between. Germline loops: CDR1 MNHEY, CDR2 SMNVEV (reference sequence). There are 17 residues in the CDR3. The CDR3 bases are TGTGCCAGCAGTCCCCCAAAGGGGCGAGGGAGTACAGATACGCAGTATTTT. This translates into CASSPPKGRGSTDTQYF.

In DNA form, the CDR3 reads TGCAGTGTACGGGACACAGGGGCCGGAAACACCATATATTTT. As protein: CSVRDTGAGNTIYF. The V call is TRBV20-1, the J call TRBJ1-3; 7 bases fit TRBD1. The length of the CDR3 is 14 residues. In germline, CDR1 is DFQATT, CDR2 SNEGSKA (reference sequence). J was trimmed by 4 bases and V by 7 bases; bases with no gene match: 10.

This clonotype was detected a few times. The chain uses TRBV10-3 and TRBJ1-5; no clear D gene. This CDR3 is 14 amino acids long. Germline CDR1 is ENHRY and CDR2 is SYGVKD. The V end was cut by 2 bases, the J end by 2 bases, with 7 bases between. The CDR3 loop is CAISEGMGNQPQHF. Here the CDR3 DNA reads TGTGCCATCAGTGAGGGTATGGGCAATCAGCCCCAGCATTTT.

This rearrangement joins TRBV19 to TRBJ2-7, with D tentatively TRBD1 or TRBD2 (7 bases each). The CDR3 sequence is 15 residues long. Between the trimmed V and J ends, which lost 4 bases and 0 bases, there was a span of 13 bases. CDR1 LNHDA and CDR2 SQIVND come from the germline V gene (reference sequence). This chain's CDR3 is CASSKSGDSSYEQYF. The CDR3 bases are TGTGCCAGTAGTAAAAGCGGGGACAGCTCCTACGAGCAGTACTTC. The entire variable domain, with the rest obtained from reference TRBV19 and TRBJ2-7, is as follows: DGGITQSPKYLFRKEGQNVTLSCEQNLNHDAMYWYRQDPGQGLRLIYYSQIVNDFQKGDIAEGYSVSREKKESFPLTVTSAQKNPTAFYLCASSKSGDSSYEQYFGPGTRLTVT.

The chain uses TRBV11-1 and TRBJ2-3; 7 nucleotides line up with TRBD2. CDR1 and CDR2 (germline): SGHAT, FQDESV (reference sequence). Trimming cost V 3 bases and J 0 bases; bases outside gene matches: 3. This CDR3 region has 15 residues. CDR3 sequence (DNA): TGTGCCAGCAGCTTGCTAGCGGTCAGCACAGATACGCAGTATTTT. Translating gives CASSLLAVSTDTQYF.

This clonotype was seen once. The chain is built from TRBV6-2 or TRBV6-3 and TRBJ2-1; 7 nucleotides line up with TRBD2. V dropped 5 bases and J dropped 3; count of bases not matched to a gene: 10. This CDR3 spans 16 amino acids. In germline, CDR1 is MNHEY, CDR2 SVGEGT. The CDR3 DNA sequence: TGTGCCAGCAGTCGACTAGGCGGGAGTCTCTACAATGAGCAGTTCTTC. It is translated as CASSRLGGSLYNEQFF.

Note on this clonotype: A much larger clone sits a single nucleotide away, making a read error possible. The chain uses TRBV7-2 and TRBJ2-2; D uncertain. This CDR3 comprises 13 residues. The germline V gene encodes CDR1 SGHTA and CDR2 FQGNSA. The CDR3 reads CVSSPQPTGELFF. The CDR3 nucleotides are TGTGTCAGCAGCCCCCAGCCCACCGGGGAGCTGTTTTTT.

J is TRBJ1-2 and V is TRBV5-1, with D possibly matching TRBD1 (5 bases). Germline V CDR1 and CDR2: SGHRS, YFSETQ. The CDR3 is made up of 13 amino acids. V was pared by 2 bases and J by 3 bases, with 8 bases between. The CDR3 here is CASSFGGDYGYTF. CDR3 in DNA: TGCGCCAGCAGCTTCGGGGGGGACTATGGCTACACCTTC.

Worth noting for this clonotype: No DNA is shown, since the ends of the CDR3 on it are uncertain; the CDR3 is the one TCRdb lists. The gene calls are TRBV27 and TRBJ2-3; TRBD1 is taken as the D call from the table, unchecked against the DNA. In germline, CDR1 is MNHEY, CDR2 SMNVEV (reference sequence). Including both end residues, the CDR3 is 14 amino acids long. Here the CDR3 reads CVPAPGGAADTQYF.

V is TRBV25-1 and J is TRBJ1-2; D is unclear. With 0 bases removed from V and 8 bases from J, the gap between germline ends came to 10 bases. The length of the CDR3 is 13 residues. Germline values: CDR1 MGHDK, CDR2 SYGVNS. This CDR3 reads CASSEYGRQGYTF. The CDR3 bases are TGTGCCAGCAGTGAATATGGACGCCAGGGCTACACCTTC.

The genes are TRBV30 and TRBJ2-5; the match to TRBD2 covers 9 bases. The J segment lost 4 bases and the V segment lost 3 bases, leaving 21 bases of the junction unmatched. There are 19 residues in the CDR3. The germline V gene has CDR1 GTSNPN and CDR2 SVGIG (reference sequence). The CDR3 nucleotides read TGTGCCTGGAGGATAATGGTCCCCAAGAAGCGGGAGGACCGAGAGACCCAGTACTTC. Translation gives CAWRIMVPKKREDRETQYF.

This chain connects TRBV6-5 to TRBJ2-4; D is possibly TRBD2 (6 bases). The ends were cut back, 2 bases at V and 0 bases at J, with 8 bases in the middle. Germline lookup yields CDR1 MNHEY and CDR2 SVGAGI. The CDR3 has 15 residues. The CDR3, as DNA: TGTGCCAGCAGTTACGGGGGGTTAGCCAAAAACATTCAGTACTTC. Its protein product is CASSYGGLAKNIQYF.

The chain carries TRBV14 and TRBJ2-1; 8 bases align to TRBD2. V gave up 4 bases and J gave up 6 bases; unmatched junction bases: 8. This CDR3 contains 15 residues. Germline values: CDR1 SGHDN, CDR2 FVKESK. CDR3 in DNA: TGTGCCAGCAGCCTCCAAGCGGGAGCTTTCAATGAGCAGTTCTTC. This sequence encodes CASSLQAGAFNEQFF.

This chain connects TRBV29-1 to TRBJ2-1; TRBD2 agrees at 8 bases. Trimming took 7 bases from V and 8 from J; bases not matched to a gene: 16. The CDR3 is 15 amino acids. Germline V gene lookup returns CDR1 SQVTM and CDR2 ANQGSEA. CDR3 region: CSARSYGRALYEQFF. CDR3 bases: TGCAGCGCCCGATCGTACGGGAGGGCCCTCTATGAGCAGTTCTTC.

In its sample, this clonotype was seen a few times. The CDR3: CASSLGTSGSSGDEQFF. The DNA for the CDR3 is TGTGCCAGCAGCCTAGGGACTAGCGGGAGTTCGGGGGATGAGCAGTTCTTC. V usage is TRBV7-9 and J usage is TRBJ2-1, with TRBD2 matching 14 bases. With V trimmed by 5 bases and J by 8 bases, 11 bases remained unmatched. The CDR3 totals 17 residues. Germline V lookup: CDR1 SEHNR, CDR2 FQNEAQ (reference sequence).

The chain recombines TRBV19 with TRBJ2-7; 7 nucleotides line up with TRBD2. Per germline, CDR1 LNHDA and CDR2 SQIVND (reference sequence). The CDR3 totals 16 residues. V lost 3 bases and J lost 4; bases outside the gene matches: 12. The CDR3 DNA reads TGTGCCAGTAGTATTGCCCCGGCTAGCGGACTATACGAGCAGTACTTC. Amino acid sequence: CASSIAPASGLYEQYF.

This clonotype was seen more than once but under ten times. The chain uses TRBV4-1 and TRBJ1-2; D is possibly TRBD1 (6 bases). CDR1 and CDR2 (germline): MGHRA, YSYEKL. The ends were cut back, 2 bases at V and 2 bases at J, with 15 bases in the middle. The CDR3 consists of 16 residues. This CDR3 reads CASSQNRDTQNYGYTF. As DNA, the CDR3 is TGCGCCAGCAGCCAAAACCGGGACACGCAAAACTATGGCTACACCTTC.

The CDR3 region has the DNA TGTGCCAGCAGTGTGGGTCAAGGGCAGCCCCAGCATTTT. Translation gives CASSVGQGQPQHF. The chain has TRBV6-1 and TRBJ1-5; D uncertain. The V and J ends lost 4 bases and 7 bases respectively, with 11 bases between them. This CDR3 comprises 13 residues. Germline V gives CDR1 MNHNS, CDR2 SASEGT.

The V call is TRBV28, the J call TRBJ2-5; D unclear. Germline V lookup: CDR1 MDHEN, CDR2 SYDVKM. With 5 bases removed from V and 1 base from J, the gap between germline ends came to 5 bases. The CDR3 totals 12 residues. The CDR3 coding sequence is TGTGCCAGCAGTGGATCCCAAGAGACCCAGTACTTC. Translation gives CASSGSQETQYF.

The V call is TRBV6-2 or TRBV6-3, the J call TRBJ1-5, with 8 bases identical to TRBD1. Germline loops: CDR1 MNHEY, CDR2 SVGEGT. The CDR3 extends over 13 amino acids. Trimming cost V 7 bases and J 5 bases; bases outside gene matches: 4. CDR3 amino acids: CASNDRGHQPQHF. The CDR3 nucleotides read TGTGCCAGCAATGACAGGGGACATCAGCCCCAGCATTTT.

This clonotype was seen only a few times. The chain combines TRBV25-1 with TRBJ2-7, with 10 nucleotides matching TRBD1. With V trimmed by 6 bases and J by 4 bases, 12 bases remained unmatched. CDR3 length equals 16 residues. Germline V gives CDR1 MGHDK, CDR2 SYGVNS. The CDR3 reads CASRGPGQGHPYEQYF. For the CDR3, the DNA is TGTGCCAGCAGGGGGCCGGGACAGGGGCACCCTTACGAGCAGTACTTC.